This TCR beta chain was recorded in a study of T-cell memory formation after mild COVID-19. Study details: TCR clusters largely stayed donor specific.

5'RACE with constant-segment primers built TCRalpha and TCRbeta cDNA libraries with UMIs. TCRdb re-called the 5' RACE reads through MiXCR, storing one row per CDR3 protein. This table has around 340,000 distinct CDR3 sequences, approximately 15% appearing once. This clonotype has ten or more counts. CDR3 size: 15 residues. V was cut by 3 bases and J by 3 bases, with 14 bases left in between. The receptor's source is a man younger than 35 who had mild COVID-19 (a few samples of this study predate the infection). Cell type and time point are not known. Specimen: PBMCs or a T cell subset sorted from them (not recorded which). This chain uses TRBV12-3 or TRBV12-4 with TRBJ1-1, with D possibly TRBD1 on 6 matching bases. CDR3 region: CASSFHRASDTEAFF. CDR3 sequence (DNA): TGTGCCAGCAGTTTCCACAGGGCTTCGGACACTGAAGCTTTCTTT.